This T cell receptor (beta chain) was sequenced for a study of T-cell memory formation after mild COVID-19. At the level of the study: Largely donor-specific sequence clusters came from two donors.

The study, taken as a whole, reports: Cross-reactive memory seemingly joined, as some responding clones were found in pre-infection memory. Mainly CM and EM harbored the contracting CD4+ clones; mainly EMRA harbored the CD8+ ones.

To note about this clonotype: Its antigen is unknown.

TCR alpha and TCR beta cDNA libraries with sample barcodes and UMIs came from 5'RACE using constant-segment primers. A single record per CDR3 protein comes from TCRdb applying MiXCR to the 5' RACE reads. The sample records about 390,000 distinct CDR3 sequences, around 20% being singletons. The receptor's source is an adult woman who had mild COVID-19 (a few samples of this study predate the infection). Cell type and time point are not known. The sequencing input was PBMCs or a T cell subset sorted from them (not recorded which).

The CDR3 loop is CAISGIGGSNQPQHF. For the CDR3, the DNA is TGTGCCATCAGTGGGATAGGAGGGAGCAATCAGCCCCAGCATTTT. This chain links TRBV10-3 with TRBJ1-5, with D unclear. V lost 4 bases and J 1 base, leaving 11 bases between the germline ends. This CDR3 has 15 residues. CDR1 is ENHRY, CDR2 SYGVKD, per germline.